Following are 23 T cell receptor beta chains from one sample sequenced in a study of OX40 agonist ivuxolimab in advanced cancers. This table comes from immunoSEQ multiplex PCR, and its TCRdb copy is limited to in-frame clones, with some not included. Of roughly 72,000 clones listed, around 94% were seen once; the top ten hold 15% to 18%. The sequencing used CD4+ or CD8+ T cells sorted from blood, collected in a trial of the OX40 agonist ivuxolimab. The receptors come from an adult with an advanced solid tumor such as melanoma, head and neck, liver or kidney cancer.

The rearrangement links TRBV4-1 to TRBJ1-5; D is ambiguous. CDR3 length equals 15 residues. Trimming cost V 1 base and J 2 bases, with 9 bases left between them. The germline CDR1 and CDR2 sequences are MGHRA and YSYEKL. The CDR3 region has the DNA TGCGCCAGCAGCCAAGTGTCTGGGGGCAATCAGCCCCAGCATTTT. It translates to CASSQVSGGNQPQHF.

V and J are TRBV7-9 and TRBJ1-2, with D perhaps TRBD1 (6 bases). V shed 1 base and J shed 6 bases, with 12 bases lying between them. The CDR3 totals 14 residues. Germline CDR1 reads SEHNR; CDR2 reads FQNEAQ (reference sequence). CDR3 sequence reads: CASSLGTATNGYTF. In DNA, the CDR3 is TGTGCCAGCAGCTTAGGGACAGCGACCAATGGCTACACCTTC.

This clone came up a few times. As DNA, the CDR3 is TGCGCCAGCACCCTGGGCGCGACTAGCGAGCAGTACTTC. As protein: CASTLGATSEQYF. This chain connects TRBV10-1 to TRBJ2-7, with D possibly TRBD2 on 6 matching bases. This CDR3 has 13 amino acids. Trimming shortened V by 7 bases and J by 6 bases, and 16 bases separated the two germline ends. Per the germline V gene, CDR1 is WNHNN and CDR2 is SYGVQD (reference sequence).

CDR3 DNA sequence: TGCGCCAGCAGCTTGAAAAGCAATCAGCCCCAGCATTTT. Translation gives CASSLKSNQPQHF. This chain connects TRBV5-1 to TRBJ1-5; no definite D call. The CDR3 consists of 13 residues. The V and J ends lost 1 base and 1 base respectively, with 3 bases between them. Germline CDR1 is SGHRS and CDR2 is YFSETQ.

The rearrangement links TRBV6-5 to TRBJ2-5, with D maybe TRBD2 (5 bases). Germline CDR1 MNHEY, CDR2 SVGAGI. The CDR3 runs 13 residues. V shed 5 bases and J shed 5 bases, with 12 bases lying between them. CDR3 sequence reads: CASSRGVGETQYF. DNA of the CDR3: TGTGCCAGCAGTCGGGGAGTAGGGGAGACCCAGTACTTC.

A single count supports this clone. The chain employs TRBV9 and TRBJ2-2; perhaps TRBD1 as D (6 bases). The germline V gene has CDR1 SGDLS and CDR2 YYNGEE. The CDR3 consists of 14 residues. Deletions cut 3 bases from V and 3 bases from J, with 9 bases between. The CDR3 is CASSASGDTGELFF. The CDR3 DNA follows: TGTGCCAGCAGCGCCTCAGGGGACACCGGGGAGCTGTTTTTT. The full variable domain, completed using reference TRBV9 and TRBJ2-2, is DSGVTQTPKHLITATGQRVTLRCSPRSGDLSVYWYQQSLDQGLQFLIQYYNGEERAKGNILERFSAQQFPDLHSELNLSSLELGDSALYFCASSASGDTGELFFGEGSRLTVL.

V gene TRBV15 combines with J gene TRBJ1-3, with D unresolved. V dropped 0 bases and J dropped 1 base, with 10 bases sitting between them. Germline V gene lookup returns CDR1 LNHNV and CDR2 YYDKDF (reference sequence). CDR3 length: 16 residues. CDR3 residues: CATSRDMDGSGNTIYF. DNA of the CDR3: TGTGCCACCAGCAGAGATATGGATGGATCTGGAAACACCATATATTTT.

The gene calls are TRBV4-3 and TRBJ2-7; D uncertain. Deletions cut 0 bases from V and 5 bases from J, with 11 bases between. The CDR3 contains 14 residues. The germline V gene encodes CDR1 LGHNA and CDR2 YSLEER. The CDR3 sequence: CASSQELRFHEQYF. In nucleotides, the CDR3 is TGCGCCAGCAGCCAAGAGCTTAGGTTCCACGAGCAGTACTTC.

This sequence joins TRBV6-1 and TRBJ2-7; TRBD2 might be the D (6 bases). Trimming pared 10 bases from V and 4 bases from J, leaving 23 bases between. Germline-derived CDR1 and CDR2 are MNHNS and SASEGT. CDR3 size: 15 residues. CDR3 nucleotides: TGTGCCACCCTTGCCCCCGGGACTTCCTTGTACGAGCAGTACTTC. It translates to CATLAPGTSLYEQYF.

This chain links TRBV6-6 with TRBJ1-1; D is unresolved. Trimming cost V 2 bases and J 0 bases, with 10 bases left between them. Germline CDR1 is MNHNY and CDR2 is SVGAGI (reference sequence). There are 15 residues in the CDR3. CDR3 in amino acids: CASSYGVPMNTEAFF. In DNA form, the CDR3 reads TGTGCCAGCAGTTACGGGGTGCCAATGAACACTGAAGCTTTCTTT.

The chain carries TRBV7-6 and TRBJ2-7; TRBD1 aligns across 7 bases. The junction had 10 bases not matched to a gene; V was cut back by 2 bases and J by 6 bases. Looked up from germline, CDR1 is SGHVS and CDR2 is FNYEAQ. The CDR3 length is 15 residues. In DNA, the CDR3 is TGTGCCAGCAGCTTAACTGACAGGGCATATACCGAGCAGTACTTC. It encodes CASSLTDRAYTEQYF.

V usage is TRBV27 and J usage is TRBJ1-1; a possible D gene is TRBD1 (5 bases). The V and J ends lost 6 bases and 2 bases respectively, with 13 bases between them. There are 14 residues in the CDR3. In germline, CDR1 is MNHEY, CDR2 SMNVEV (reference sequence). The CDR3 here is CASRSGQINTEAFF. DNA of the CDR3: TGTGCCAGCAGATCGGGGCAGATCAACACTGAAGCTTTCTTT.

V is TRBV13 and J is TRBJ1-1; D is unclear. The CDR3 length is 13 residues. The V gene lost 0 bases and the J gene lost 4 bases, with 6 bases spanning the gap. CDR1 and CDR2 (germline): PRHDT, FYEKMQ (reference sequence). CDR3 DNA: TGTGCCAGCAGCTTAGGGGTGGGCACTGAAGCTTTCTTT. Protein sequence: CASSLGVGTEAFF.

The chain employs TRBV29-1 and TRBJ2-2; no reliable D call. V was pared by 8 bases and J by 0 bases, with 10 bases between. Germline V gene lookup returns CDR1 SQVTM and CDR2 ANQGSEA. The CDR3 sequence is 13 residues long. CDR3 loop: CSSRTANTGELFF. CDR3 nucleotide sequence: TGCAGCTCCCGGACGGCGAACACCGGGGAGCTGTTTTTT.

The chain has TRBV5-4 and TRBJ2-7, with D tentatively TRBD2 (5 bases). Germline CDR1 SGHNT, CDR2 YYREEE (reference sequence). Trimming took off 4 bases at V and 7 bases at J, with 9 bases between the two ends. The CDR3 has 11 residues. The CDR3 DNA reads TGTGCCAGCAGCAGGACGGGGGAGCAGTACTTC. This gives the protein CASSRTGEQYF. Variable domain in full (rest from reference TRBV5-4 and TRBJ2-7): ETGVTQSPTHLIKTRGQQVTLRCSSQSGHNTVSWYQQALGQGPQFIFQYYREEENGRGNFPPRFSGLQFPNYSSELNVNALELDDSALYLCASSRTGEQYFGPGTRLTVT.

The CDR3: CASSLVGQGTYEQYF. DNA for the CDR3: TGCGCCAGCAGCTTGGTGGGACAGGGGACCTACGAGCAGTACTTC. The chain carries TRBV5-1 and TRBJ2-7; 10 bases are shared with TRBD1. Germline lookup yields CDR1 SGHRS and CDR2 YFSETQ. The CDR3 extends over 15 amino acids. V lost 0 bases and J lost 2; bases outside the gene matches: 2.

The rearrangement uses TRBV2 and TRBJ2-7; D is perhaps TRBD1 or TRBD2 (5 bases each). Between the trimmed V and J ends, which lost 6 bases and 2 bases, there was a span of 11 bases. The CDR3 length is 13 residues. Germline-derived CDR1 and CDR2 are SNHLY and FYNNEI. CDR3 nucleotide sequence: TGTGCCAGCAGCCCCCGGGACCCCTACGAGCAGTACTTC. It is translated as CASSPRDPYEQYF.

The chain couples TRBV15 to TRBJ2-7, with D maybe TRBD1 (5 bases). Trimming stripped 0 bases from V and 3 bases from J, with 12 bases between. This CDR3 spans 15 amino acids. Germline-derived CDR1 and CDR2 are LNHNV and YYDKDF (reference sequence). The CDR3 loop reads CATSRDAQGGYEQYF. CDR3 sequence (DNA): TGTGCCACCAGCAGAGATGCGCAGGGCGGCTACGAGCAGTACTTC.

The J gene is TRBJ2-2, the V gene TRBV19, with 9 bases aligning to TRBD1. The germline V gene encodes CDR1 LNHDA and CDR2 SQIVND (reference sequence). Trimming removed 3 bases from V and 4 bases from J; junction bases left unmatched: 6. The CDR3 contains 16 residues. The CDR3 reads CASSISGTGSTGELFF. DNA for the CDR3: TGTGCCAGTAGTATCTCCGGGACAGGGAGCACCGGGGAGCTGTTTTTT.

The rearrangement uses TRBV6-5 and TRBJ2-1; possible D gene TRBD2, 5 bases. Germline loops: CDR1 MNHEY, CDR2 SVGAGI. The V end lost 5 bases, the J end lost 4 bases, and 15 bases lay between the germline ends. The CDR3 extends over 15 amino acids. The CDR3: CASSHTGIGYNEQFF. The CDR3 bases are TGTGCCAGCAGTCACACCGGGATTGGGTACAATGAGCAGTTCTTC.

The chain joins TRBV13 to TRBJ2-5, with D unresolved. This CDR3 contains 13 residues. Looked up from germline, CDR1 is PRHDT and CDR2 is FYEKMQ (reference sequence). V was trimmed by 1 base and J by 3 bases, leaving 6 bases between them. The CDR3 DNA reads TGTGCCAGCAGCTTAGTGGCTGAAGAGACCCAGTACTTC. As protein: CASSLVAEETQYF.

The chain links TRBV10-3 to TRBJ1-2; D is ambiguous. V gave up 5 bases and J gave up 8 bases, with 15 bases separating them. This CDR3 spans 13 amino acids. Germline CDR1 and CDR2: ENHRY and SYGVKD. The CDR3 DNA reads as TGTGCCATCAGTACTGGTCAACTGGAGGGCTACACCTTC. This translates into CAISTGQLEGYTF.

The rearrangement joins TRBV2 to TRBJ1-6; D is unclear. Germline values: CDR1 SNHLY, CDR2 FYNNEI. The CDR3 runs 15 residues. Trimming took 3 bases from V and 5 from J, leaving 11 bases between them. Here the CDR3 DNA reads TGTGCCAGCAGTGACGCCCTGGAGAATAATTCACCCCTCCACTTT. Encoded protein: CASSDALENNSPLHF.